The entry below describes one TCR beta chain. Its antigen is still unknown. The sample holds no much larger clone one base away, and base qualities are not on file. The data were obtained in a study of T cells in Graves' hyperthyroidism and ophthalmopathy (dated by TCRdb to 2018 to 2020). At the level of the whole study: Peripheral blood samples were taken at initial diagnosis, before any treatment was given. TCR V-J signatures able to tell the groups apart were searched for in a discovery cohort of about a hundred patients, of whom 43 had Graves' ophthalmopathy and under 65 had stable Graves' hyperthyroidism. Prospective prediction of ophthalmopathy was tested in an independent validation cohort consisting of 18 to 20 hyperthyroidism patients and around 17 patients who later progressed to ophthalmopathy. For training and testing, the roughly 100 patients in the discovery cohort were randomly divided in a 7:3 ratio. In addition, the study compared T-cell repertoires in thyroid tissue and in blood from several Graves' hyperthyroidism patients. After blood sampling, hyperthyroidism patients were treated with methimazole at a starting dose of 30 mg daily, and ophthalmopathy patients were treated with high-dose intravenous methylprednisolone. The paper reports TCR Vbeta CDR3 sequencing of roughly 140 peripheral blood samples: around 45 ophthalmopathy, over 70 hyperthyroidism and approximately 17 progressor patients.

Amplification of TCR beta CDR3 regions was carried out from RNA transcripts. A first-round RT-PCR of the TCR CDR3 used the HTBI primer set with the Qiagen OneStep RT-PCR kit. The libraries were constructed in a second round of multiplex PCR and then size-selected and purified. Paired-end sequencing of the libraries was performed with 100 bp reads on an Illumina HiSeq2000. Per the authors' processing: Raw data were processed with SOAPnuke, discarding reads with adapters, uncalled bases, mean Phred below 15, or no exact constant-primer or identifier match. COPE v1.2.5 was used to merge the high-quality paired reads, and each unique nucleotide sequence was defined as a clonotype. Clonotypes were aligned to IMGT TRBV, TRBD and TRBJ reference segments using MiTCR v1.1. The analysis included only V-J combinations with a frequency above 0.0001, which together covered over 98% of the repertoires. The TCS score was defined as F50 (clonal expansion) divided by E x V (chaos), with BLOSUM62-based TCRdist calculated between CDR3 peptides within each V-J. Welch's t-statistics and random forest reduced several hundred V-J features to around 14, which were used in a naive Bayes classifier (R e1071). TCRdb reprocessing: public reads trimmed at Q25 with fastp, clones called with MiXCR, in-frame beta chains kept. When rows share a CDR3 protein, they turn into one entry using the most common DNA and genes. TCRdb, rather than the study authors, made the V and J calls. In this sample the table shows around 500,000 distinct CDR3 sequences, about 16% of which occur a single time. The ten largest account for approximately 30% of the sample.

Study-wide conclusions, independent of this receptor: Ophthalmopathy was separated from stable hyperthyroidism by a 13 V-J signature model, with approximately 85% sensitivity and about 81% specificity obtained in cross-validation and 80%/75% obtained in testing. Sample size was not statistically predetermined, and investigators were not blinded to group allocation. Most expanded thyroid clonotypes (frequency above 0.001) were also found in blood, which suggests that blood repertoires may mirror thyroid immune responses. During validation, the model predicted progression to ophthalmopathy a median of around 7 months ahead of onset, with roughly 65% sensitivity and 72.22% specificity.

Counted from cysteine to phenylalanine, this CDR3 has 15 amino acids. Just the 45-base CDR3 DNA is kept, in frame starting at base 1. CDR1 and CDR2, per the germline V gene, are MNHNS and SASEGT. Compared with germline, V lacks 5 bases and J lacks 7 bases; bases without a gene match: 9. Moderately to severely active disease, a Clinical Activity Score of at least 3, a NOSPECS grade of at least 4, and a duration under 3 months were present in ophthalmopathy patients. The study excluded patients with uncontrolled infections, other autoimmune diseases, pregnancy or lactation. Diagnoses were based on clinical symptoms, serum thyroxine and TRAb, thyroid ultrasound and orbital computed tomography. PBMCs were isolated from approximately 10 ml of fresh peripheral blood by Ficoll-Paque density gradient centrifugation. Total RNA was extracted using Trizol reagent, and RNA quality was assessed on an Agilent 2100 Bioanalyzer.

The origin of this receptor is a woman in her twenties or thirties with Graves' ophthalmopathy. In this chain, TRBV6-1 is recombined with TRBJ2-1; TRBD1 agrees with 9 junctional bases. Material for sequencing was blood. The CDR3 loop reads CASSSDRGGLNEQFF. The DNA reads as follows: TGTGCCAGCAGTTCCGACAGGGGGGGTTTGAATGAGCAGTTCTTC.